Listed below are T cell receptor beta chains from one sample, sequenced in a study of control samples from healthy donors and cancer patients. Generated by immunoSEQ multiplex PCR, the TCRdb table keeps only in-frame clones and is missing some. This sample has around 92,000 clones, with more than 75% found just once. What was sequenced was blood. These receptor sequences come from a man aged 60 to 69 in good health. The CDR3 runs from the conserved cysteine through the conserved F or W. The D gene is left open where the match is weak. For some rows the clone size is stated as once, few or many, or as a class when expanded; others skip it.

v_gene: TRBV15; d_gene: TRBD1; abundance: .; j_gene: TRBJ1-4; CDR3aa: CATSGNYRTGNFNEKLFF; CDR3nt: TGTGCCACCAGCGGGAACTACCGGACAGGGAACTTTAATGAAAAACTGTTTTTT
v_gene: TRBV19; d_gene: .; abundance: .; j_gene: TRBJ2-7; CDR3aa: CASSISDSYYEQYF; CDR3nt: TGTGCCAGTAGTATCAGCGACAGCTACTACGAGCAGTACTTC
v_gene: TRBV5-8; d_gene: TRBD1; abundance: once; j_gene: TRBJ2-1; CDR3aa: CASSSGTGTSFFYIGNEQFF; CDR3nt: TGTGCCAGCAGCTCGGGGACAGGGACCTCCTTTTTTTATATTGGCAATGAGCAGTTCTTC
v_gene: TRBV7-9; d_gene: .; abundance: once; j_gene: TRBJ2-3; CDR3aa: CASSLDANTDTQYF; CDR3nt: TGTGCCAGCAGCTTAGACGCCAACACAGATACGCAGTATTTT
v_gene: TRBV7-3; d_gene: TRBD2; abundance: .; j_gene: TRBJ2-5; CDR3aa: CASSPQTSGEGPQYF; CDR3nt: TGTGCCAGCAGCCCCCAGACTAGCGGGGAGGGGCCCCAGTACTTC
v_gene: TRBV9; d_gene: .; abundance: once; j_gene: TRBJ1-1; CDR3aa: CASSVVTEGGTEAFF; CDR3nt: TGTGCCAGCAGCGTAGTCACAGAGGGCGGCACTGAAGCTTTCTTT
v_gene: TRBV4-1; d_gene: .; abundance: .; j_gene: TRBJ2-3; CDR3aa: CASSHLLNRDAANTDTQYF; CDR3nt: TGCGCCAGCAGCCACCTACTGAACCGGGACGCCGCAAACACAGATACGCAGTATTTT
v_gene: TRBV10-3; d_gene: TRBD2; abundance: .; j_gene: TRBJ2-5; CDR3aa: CATGGVAGDSETQYF; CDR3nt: TGTGCTACCGGCGGGGTAGCGGGCGACTCAGAGACCCAGTACTTC
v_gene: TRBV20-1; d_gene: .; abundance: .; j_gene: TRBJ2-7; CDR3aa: CSASREQYF; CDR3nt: TGCAGTGCTAGTCGGGAGCAGTACTTC
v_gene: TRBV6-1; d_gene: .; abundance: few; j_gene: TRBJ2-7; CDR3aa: CASSEWHEQYF; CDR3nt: TGTGCCAGCAGTGAATGGCATGAGCAGTACTTC
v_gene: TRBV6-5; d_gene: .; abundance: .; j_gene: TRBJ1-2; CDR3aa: CASSTRGPANYGYTF; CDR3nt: TGTGCCAGCAGTACCCGGGGACCGGCCAACTATGGCTACACCTTC
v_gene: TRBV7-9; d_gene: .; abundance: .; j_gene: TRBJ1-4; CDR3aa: CASSPRSGGESEKLFF; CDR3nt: TGTGCCAGCAGCCCTAGGTCGGGGGGCGAGAGTGAAAAACTGTTTTTT
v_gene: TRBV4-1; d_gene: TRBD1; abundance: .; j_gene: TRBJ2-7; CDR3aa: CASSQGGQGAYEQYF; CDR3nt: TGCGCCAGCAGCCAAGGGGGACAGGGGGCCTACGAGCAGTACTTC
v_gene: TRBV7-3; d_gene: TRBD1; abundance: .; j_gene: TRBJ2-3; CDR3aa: CASSVQGDTDTQYF; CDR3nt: TGTGCCAGCAGCGTCCAGGGGGACACAGATACGCAGTATTTT
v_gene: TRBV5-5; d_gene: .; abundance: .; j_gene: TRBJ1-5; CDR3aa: CASSLAIDNQPQHF; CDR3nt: TGTGCCAGCAGCTTGGCCATTGACAATCAGCCCCAGCATTTT
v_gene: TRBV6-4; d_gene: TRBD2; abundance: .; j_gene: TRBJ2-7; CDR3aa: CATYGASGWRAGYEQYF; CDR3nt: TGTGCCACTTATGGCGCTAGCGGCTGGAGGGCTGGCTACGAGCAGTACTTC
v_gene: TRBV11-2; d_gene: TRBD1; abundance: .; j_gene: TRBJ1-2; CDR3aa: CASSSRNTGEGTYGYTF; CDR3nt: TGTGCCAGCAGCTCGCGAAATACAGGGGAGGGGACCTATGGCTACACCTTC
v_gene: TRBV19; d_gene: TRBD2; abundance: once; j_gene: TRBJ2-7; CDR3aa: CASSATSAYEQYF; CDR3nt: TGTGCCAGTAGTGCGACTAGCGCTTACGAGCAGTACTTC
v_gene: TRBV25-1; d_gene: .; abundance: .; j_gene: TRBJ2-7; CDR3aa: CASILRTTYEQYF; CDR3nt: TGTGCCAGCATACTACGAACGACCTACGAGCAGTACTTC
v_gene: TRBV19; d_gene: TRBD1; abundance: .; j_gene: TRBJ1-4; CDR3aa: CASSQGANEKLFF; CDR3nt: TGTGCCAGTAGTCAGGGGGCTAATGAAAAACTGTTTTTT
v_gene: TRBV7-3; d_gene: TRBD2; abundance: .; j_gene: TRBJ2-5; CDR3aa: CASSLMAGGQETQYF; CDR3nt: TGTGCCAGCAGCTTAATGGCGGGGGGGCAAGAGACCCAGTACTTC
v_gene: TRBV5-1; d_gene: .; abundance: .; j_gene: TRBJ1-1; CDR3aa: CASSLTGTEAFF; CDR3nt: TGCGCCAGCAGCTTAACAGGAACTGAAGCTTTCTTT
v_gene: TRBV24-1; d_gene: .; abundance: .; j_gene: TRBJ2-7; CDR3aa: CATSRGSSYEQYF; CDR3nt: TGTGCCACCAGTCGGGGGAGCTCCTACGAGCAGTACTTC
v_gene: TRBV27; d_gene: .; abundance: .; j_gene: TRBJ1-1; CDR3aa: CASRRWDTEAFF; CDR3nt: TGTGCCAGCAGGAGGTGGGACACTGAAGCTTTCTTT
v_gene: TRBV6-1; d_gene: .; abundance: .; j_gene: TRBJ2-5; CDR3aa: CASSDPPGETQYF; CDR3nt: TGTGCCAGCAGTGACCCGCCGGGGGAGACCCAGTACTTC
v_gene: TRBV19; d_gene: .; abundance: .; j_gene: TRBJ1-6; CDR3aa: CASSTMTGWNSPLHF; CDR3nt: TGTGCCAGTAGTACGATGACAGGTTGGAATTCACCCCTCCACTTT